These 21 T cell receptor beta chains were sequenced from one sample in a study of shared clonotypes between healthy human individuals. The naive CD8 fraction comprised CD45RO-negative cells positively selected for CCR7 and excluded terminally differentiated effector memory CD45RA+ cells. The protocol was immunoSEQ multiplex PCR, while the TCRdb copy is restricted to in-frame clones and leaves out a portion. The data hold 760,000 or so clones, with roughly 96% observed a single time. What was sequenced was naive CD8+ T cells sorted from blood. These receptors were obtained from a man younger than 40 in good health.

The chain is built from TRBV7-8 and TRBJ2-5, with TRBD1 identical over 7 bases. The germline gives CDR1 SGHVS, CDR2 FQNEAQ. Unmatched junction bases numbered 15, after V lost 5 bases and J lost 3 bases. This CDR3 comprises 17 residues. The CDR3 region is CASSPGTVLPFEETQYF. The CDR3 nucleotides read TGTGCCAGCAGCCCCGGGACAGTTCTTCCCTTCGAAGAGACCCAGTACTTC. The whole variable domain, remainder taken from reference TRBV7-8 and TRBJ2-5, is GAGVSQSPRYKVAKRGQDVALRCDPISGHVSLFWYQQALGQGPEFLTYFQNEAQLDKSGLPSDRFFAERPEGSVSTLKIQRTQQEDSAVYLCASSPGTVLPFEETQYFGPGTRLLVL.

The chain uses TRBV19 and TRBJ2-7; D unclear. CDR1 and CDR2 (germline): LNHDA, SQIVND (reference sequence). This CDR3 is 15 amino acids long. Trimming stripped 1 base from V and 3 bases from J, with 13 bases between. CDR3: CASSIVKNSIYEQYF. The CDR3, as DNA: TGTGCCAGTAGTATAGTAAAGAACAGTATCTACGAGCAGTACTTC. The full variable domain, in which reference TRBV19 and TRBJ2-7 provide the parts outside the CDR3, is DGGITQSPKYLFRKEGQNVTLSCEQNLNHDAMYWYRQDPGQGLRLIYYSQIVNDFQKGDIAEGYSVSREKKESFPLTVTSAQKNPTAFYLCASSIVKNSIYEQYFGPGTRLTVT.

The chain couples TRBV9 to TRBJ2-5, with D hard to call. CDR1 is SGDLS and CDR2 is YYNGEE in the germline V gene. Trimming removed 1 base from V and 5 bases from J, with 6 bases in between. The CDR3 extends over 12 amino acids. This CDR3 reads CASSVFRETQYF. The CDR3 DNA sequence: TGTGCCAGCAGCGTATTTCGGGAGACCCAGTACTTC.

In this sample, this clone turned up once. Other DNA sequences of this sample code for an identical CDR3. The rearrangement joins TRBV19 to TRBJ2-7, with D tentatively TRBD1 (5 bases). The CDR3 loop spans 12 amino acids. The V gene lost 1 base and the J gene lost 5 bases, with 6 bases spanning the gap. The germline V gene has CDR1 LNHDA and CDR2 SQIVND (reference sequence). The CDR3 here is CASSIAGNEQYF. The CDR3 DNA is TGTGCCAGTAGTATAGCAGGGAACGAGCAGTACTTC.

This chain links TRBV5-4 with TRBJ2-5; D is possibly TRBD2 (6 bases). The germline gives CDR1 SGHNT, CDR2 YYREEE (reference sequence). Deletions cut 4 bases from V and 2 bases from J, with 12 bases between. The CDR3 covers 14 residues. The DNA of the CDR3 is TGTGCCAGCAGCCAAACTAGCTTACAAGAGACCCAGTACTTC. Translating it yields CASSQTSLQETQYF.

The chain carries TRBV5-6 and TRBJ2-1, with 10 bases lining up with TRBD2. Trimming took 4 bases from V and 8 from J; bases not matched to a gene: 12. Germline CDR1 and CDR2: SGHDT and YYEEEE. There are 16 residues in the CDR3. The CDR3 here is CASSGWVVAGGHEQFF. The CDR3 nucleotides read TGTGCCAGCAGCGGGTGGGTGGTAGCGGGAGGCCATGAGCAGTTCTTC.

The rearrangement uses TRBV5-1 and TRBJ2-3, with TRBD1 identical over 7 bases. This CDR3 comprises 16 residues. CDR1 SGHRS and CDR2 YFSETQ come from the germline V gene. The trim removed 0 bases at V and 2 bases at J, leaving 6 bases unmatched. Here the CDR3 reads CASSLARTGNTDTQYF. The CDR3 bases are TGCGCCAGCAGCTTGGCTAGGACAGGCAACACAGATACGCAGTATTTT.

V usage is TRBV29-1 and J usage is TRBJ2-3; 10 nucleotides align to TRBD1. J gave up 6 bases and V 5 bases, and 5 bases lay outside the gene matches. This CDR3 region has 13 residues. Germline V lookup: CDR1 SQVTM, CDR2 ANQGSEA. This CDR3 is CSVMTGGADTQYF. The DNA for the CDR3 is TGCAGCGTTATGACAGGGGGCGCGGATACGCAGTATTTT.

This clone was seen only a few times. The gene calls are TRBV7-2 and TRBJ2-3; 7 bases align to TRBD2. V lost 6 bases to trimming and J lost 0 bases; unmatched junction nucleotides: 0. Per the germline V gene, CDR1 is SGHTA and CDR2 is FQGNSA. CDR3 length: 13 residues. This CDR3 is CASRLASTDTQYF. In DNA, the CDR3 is TGTGCCAGCAGACTAGCGAGCACAGATACGCAGTATTTT.

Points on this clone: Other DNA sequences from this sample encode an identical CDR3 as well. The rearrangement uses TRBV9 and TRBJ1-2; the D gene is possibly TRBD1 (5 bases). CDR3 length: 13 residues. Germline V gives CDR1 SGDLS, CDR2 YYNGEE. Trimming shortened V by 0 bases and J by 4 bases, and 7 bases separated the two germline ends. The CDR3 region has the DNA TGTGCCAGCAGCGTAGGCGGGGGCTATGGCTACACCTTC. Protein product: CASSVGGGYGYTF. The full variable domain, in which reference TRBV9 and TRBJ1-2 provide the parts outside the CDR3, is DSGVTQTPKHLITATGQRVTLRCSPRSGDLSVYWYQQSLDQGLQFLIQYYNGEERAKGNILERFSAQQFPDLHSELNLSSLELGDSALYFCASSVGGGYGYTFGSGTRLTVV.

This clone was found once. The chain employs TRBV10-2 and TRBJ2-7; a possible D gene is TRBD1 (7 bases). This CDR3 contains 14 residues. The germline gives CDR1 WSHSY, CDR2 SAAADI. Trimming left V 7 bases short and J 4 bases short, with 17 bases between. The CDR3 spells CASTSGGLGYEQYF. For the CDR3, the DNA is TGCGCCAGCACGTCAGGGGGACTTGGGTACGAGCAGTACTTC.

The CDR3 DNA reads as TGTGCCAGCACCCCTAAGCTGAGGGAGGGGAGCTCCTACAATGAGCAGTTCTTC. Amino acid sequence: CASTPKLREGSSYNEQFF. The J gene is TRBJ2-1, the V gene TRBV7-9; 7 nucleotides agree with TRBD2. CDR3 length: 18 amino acids. The V gene end was trimmed by 7 bases and the J gene end by 0 bases; junction bases not matched to a gene: 15. From germline, CDR1 is SEHNR and CDR2 FQNEAQ (reference sequence).

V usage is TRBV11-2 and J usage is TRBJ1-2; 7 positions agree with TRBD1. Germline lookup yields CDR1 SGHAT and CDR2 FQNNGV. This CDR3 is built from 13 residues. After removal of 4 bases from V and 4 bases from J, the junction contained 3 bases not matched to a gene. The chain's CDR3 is CASSSPGGYGYTF. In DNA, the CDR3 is TGTGCCAGCAGCTCGCCAGGGGGCTATGGCTACACCTTC.

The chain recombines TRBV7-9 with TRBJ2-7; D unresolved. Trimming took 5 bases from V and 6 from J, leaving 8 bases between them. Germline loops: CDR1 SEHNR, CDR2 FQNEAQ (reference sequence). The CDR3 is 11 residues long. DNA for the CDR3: TGTGCCAGCAGCCCCCTATTCGAGCAGTACTTC. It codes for CASSPLFEQYF.

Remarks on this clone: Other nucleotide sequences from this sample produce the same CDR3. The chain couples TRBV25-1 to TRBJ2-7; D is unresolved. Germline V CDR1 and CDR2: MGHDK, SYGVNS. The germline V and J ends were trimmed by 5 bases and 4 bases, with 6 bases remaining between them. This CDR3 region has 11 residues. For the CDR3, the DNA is TGTGCCAGCAGTTCTGGATACGAGCAGTACTTC. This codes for CASSSGYEQYF.

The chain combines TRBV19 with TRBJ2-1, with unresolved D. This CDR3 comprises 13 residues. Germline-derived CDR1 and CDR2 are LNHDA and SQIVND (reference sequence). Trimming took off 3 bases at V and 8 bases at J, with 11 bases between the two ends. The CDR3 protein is CASSIAGSDEQFF. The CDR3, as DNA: TGTGCCAGTAGTATCGCAGGATCGGATGAGCAGTTCTTC.

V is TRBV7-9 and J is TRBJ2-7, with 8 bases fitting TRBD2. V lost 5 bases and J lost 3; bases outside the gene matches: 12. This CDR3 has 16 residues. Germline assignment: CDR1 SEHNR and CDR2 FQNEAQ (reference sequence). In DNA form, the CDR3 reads TGTGCCAGCAGCGCCGTCGTAGCGGGGAATCTCTACGAGCAGTACTTC. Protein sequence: CASSAVVAGNLYEQYF.

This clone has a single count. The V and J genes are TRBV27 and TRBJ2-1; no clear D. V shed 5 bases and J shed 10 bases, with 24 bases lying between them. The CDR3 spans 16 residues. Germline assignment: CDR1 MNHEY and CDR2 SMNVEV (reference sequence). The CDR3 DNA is TGTGCCAGCAGTCTCCTGACAACGACGGCGGTCTTGGAGCAGTTCTTC. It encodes CASSLLTTTAVLEQFF.

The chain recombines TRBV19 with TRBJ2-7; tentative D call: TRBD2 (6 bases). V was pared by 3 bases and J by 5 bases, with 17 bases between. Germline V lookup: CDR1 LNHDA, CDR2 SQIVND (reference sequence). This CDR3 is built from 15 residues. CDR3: CASSMSAWEAHEQYF. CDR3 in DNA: TGTGCCAGTAGTATGTCGGCATGGGAGGCGCACGAGCAGTACTTC.

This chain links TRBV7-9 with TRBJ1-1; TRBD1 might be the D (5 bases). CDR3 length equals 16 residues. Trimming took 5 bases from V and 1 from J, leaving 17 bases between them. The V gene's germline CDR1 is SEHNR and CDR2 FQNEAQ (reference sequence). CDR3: CASSVRPGERNTEAFF. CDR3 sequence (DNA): TGTGCCAGCAGCGTGCGTCCGGGGGAAAGGAACACTGAAGCTTTCTTT.

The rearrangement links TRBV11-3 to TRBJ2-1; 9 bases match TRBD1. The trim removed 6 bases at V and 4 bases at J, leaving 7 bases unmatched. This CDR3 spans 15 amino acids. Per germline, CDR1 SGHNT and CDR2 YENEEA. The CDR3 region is CASSKPGTGYNEQFF. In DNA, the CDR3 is TGTGCCAGCAGTAAACCCGGGACAGGGTACAATGAGCAGTTCTTC.